This is a list of T cell receptor beta chains from one sample in a study of cytomegalovirus exposure and HLA in healthy donors. The method was immunoSEQ multiplex PCR; TCRdb's version includes in-frame clones alone and lacks a portion of them. The sample yields about 130,000 clones, 70% to 85% seen once. The specimen was PBMCs. Receptors were obtained from a boy aged 2 to 10 in good health and CMV-seronegative. CDR3s include the opening cysteine and the closing phenylalanine or tryptophan. The order of the fields is clone size, D gene, J gene, V gene, CDR3 DNA, CDR3 protein. A D gene is named only where the DNA matches it firmly. Not every row has a clone size; where given, it reads once, few, many or a size class.

clone size: few
D gene: TRBD2
J gene: TRBJ2-1
V gene: TRBV6-1
CDR3 DNA: TGTGCCAGCAGTGAAGGGACTAGCGGGGGCAATGAGCAGTTCTTC
CDR3 protein: CASSEGTSGGNEQFF

clone size: once
D gene: TRBD2
J gene: TRBJ2-5
V gene: TRBV5-1
CDR3 DNA: TGCGCCAGCAGCTTGCTAGCGGAAGAGACCCAGTACTTC
CDR3 protein: CASSLLAEETQYF

clone size: -
D gene: TRBD1
J gene: TRBJ2-1
V gene: TRBV11-3
CDR3 DNA: TGTGCCAGCAGCTTAGGCTCGACAGGGGGCGGGCGGCATGAGCAGTTCTTC
CDR3 protein: CASSLGSTGGGRHEQFF

clone size: few
D gene: TRBD2
J gene: TRBJ2-2
V gene: TRBV6-4
CDR3 DNA: TGTGCCAGCAAAAGCGGGGGGGACACCGGGGAGCTGTTTTTT
CDR3 protein: CASKSGGDTGELFF

clone size: -
D gene: TRBD1
J gene: TRBJ1-5
V gene: TRBV6-1
CDR3 DNA: TGTGCCAGCAGTGAAGAGGAGGGACAGGGAAATCAGCCCCAGCATTTT
CDR3 protein: CASSEEEGQGNQPQHF

clone size: -
D gene: -
J gene: TRBJ1-1
V gene: TRBV2
CDR3 DNA: TGTGCCAGCAGTGAACCCAGGGACAACTTGAACACTGAAGCTTTCTTT
CDR3 protein: CASSEPRDNLNTEAFF

clone size: -
D gene: TRBD2
J gene: TRBJ2-7
V gene: TRBV9
CDR3 DNA: TGTGCCAGCAGCGTCTTCCCTAGCGGGGCTGGCGAGCAGTACTTC
CDR3 protein: CASSVFPSGAGEQYF

clone size: -
D gene: -
J gene: TRBJ2-3
V gene: TRBV28
CDR3 DNA: TGTGCCAGCAGTTTTAGGGTAGTAGGGGTGGGGGATACGCAGTATTTT
CDR3 protein: CASSFRVVGVGDTQYF

clone size: -
D gene: TRBD1
J gene: TRBJ2-6
V gene: TRBV5-1
CDR3 DNA: TGCGCCAGCAGCCTGGGACAGGGGACGAGCTCTGGGGCCAACGTCCTGACTTTC
CDR3 protein: CASSLGQGTSSGANVLTF

clone size: -
D gene: TRBD1
J gene: TRBJ1-1
V gene: TRBV9
CDR3 DNA: TGTGCCAGCAGCGTTATCGGTCAGGGGGCAGGCACTGAAGCTTTCTTT
CDR3 protein: CASSVIGQGAGTEAFF

clone size: -
D gene: -
J gene: TRBJ2-7
V gene: TRBV30
CDR3 DNA: TGTGCCTGGAGTGTAAGGGGTTACGAGCAGTACTTC
CDR3 protein: CAWSVRGYEQYF

clone size: many
D gene: TRBD1
J gene: TRBJ1-2
V gene: TRBV5-6
CDR3 DNA: TGTGCCAGCAGCTCCGGGACAGCAATCTATGGCTACACCTTC
CDR3 protein: CASSSGTAIYGYTF

clone size: -
D gene: -
J gene: TRBJ2-5
V gene: TRBV11-3
CDR3 DNA: TGTGCCAGCAGCTTAGGGGGGGGCCCAACTGTTCAAGAGACCCAGTACTTC
CDR3 protein: CASSLGGGPTVQETQYF

clone size: few
D gene: TRBD1
J gene: TRBJ1-2
V gene: TRBV6-1
CDR3 DNA: TGTGCCAGCAGTGAGACCCCGGACAGGGCCAGCGGCTACACCTTC
CDR3 protein: CASSETPDRASGYTF

clone size: few
D gene: TRBD1
J gene: TRBJ1-2
V gene: TRBV19
CDR3 DNA: TGTGCCAGTACCTACAGGGGGGTTAACTATGGCTACACCTTC
CDR3 protein: CASTYRGVNYGYTF

clone size: -
D gene: -
J gene: TRBJ2-6
V gene: TRBV11-2
CDR3 DNA: TGTGCCAGCAGCCCAGGGAAGGCTGGGGCCAACGTCCTGACTTTC
CDR3 protein: CASSPGKAGANVLTF

clone size: -
D gene: TRBD1
J gene: TRBJ1-1
V gene: TRBV6-4
CDR3 DNA: TGTGCCAGCAGTCCCGGGACAGGGGGGAACACTGAAGCTTTCTTT
CDR3 protein: CASSPGTGGNTEAFF

clone size: -
D gene: -
J gene: TRBJ1-1
V gene: TRBV5-1
CDR3 DNA: TGCGCCAGCCGGACAATCTTAGACACTGAAGCTTTCTTT
CDR3 protein: CASRTILDTEAFF

clone size: -
D gene: -
J gene: TRBJ1-1
V gene: TRBV7-9
CDR3 DNA: TGTGCCAGCAGCCCCCCCCAGTTCATGAACACTGAAGCTTTCTTT
CDR3 protein: CASSPPQFMNTEAFF